Below are 14 T cell receptor beta chains sequenced from a single sample in a study of cytomegalovirus exposure and HLA in healthy donors. Use of 60 Vbeta and 13 Jbeta primers characterized the PCR. This table comes from immunoSEQ multiplex PCR, and its TCRdb copy is limited to in-frame clones, with some not included. This table holds around 250,000 clones, about 86% found once. Sequenced input: PBMCs. The receptors stem from an older woman in good health and CMV-seropositive.

J is TRBJ1-6 and V is TRBV5-6, with D tentatively TRBD1 (5 bases). V lost 0 bases, J lost 7 bases, and 11 bases lay in between. Germline lookup yields CDR1 SGHDT and CDR2 YYEEEE. The CDR3 runs 15 residues. CDR3 coding DNA: TGTGCCAGCAGCTTGGTTGGGGGGTACAATTCACCCCTCCACTTT. Translation gives CASSLVGGYNSPLHF.

The chain employs TRBV14 and TRBJ2-3; D is ambiguous. Germline CDR1 SGHDN, CDR2 FVKESK. Trimming stripped 0 bases from V and 2 bases from J, with 12 bases between. The CDR3 sequence is 16 residues long. The DNA of the CDR3 is TGTGCCAGCAGCCAAGATCTTGGGCACCTCACAGATACGCAGTATTTT. As protein: CASSQDLGHLTDTQYF.

CDR3 DNA sequence: TGTGCCAGCAGTCTACAGGGTGTCTATGGCTACACCTTC. Its translation is CASSLQGVYGYTF. The chain carries TRBV6-1 and TRBJ1-2; possibly TRBD1 for D (6 bases). Germline loops: CDR1 MNHNS, CDR2 SASEGT. There are 13 residues in the CDR3. The V end lost 5 bases, the J end lost 4 bases, and 11 bases lay between the germline ends.

This chain connects TRBV2 to TRBJ1-2; 7 bases agree with TRBD1. Germline lookup yields CDR1 SNHLY and CDR2 FYNNEI. The CDR3 has 13 residues. V shed 6 bases and J 8 bases; nucleotides not matched to a gene: 9. CDR3 amino acids: CASSADRVGGYTF. The CDR3 region has the DNA TGTGCCAGCAGCGCTGACAGGGTCGGGGGCTACACCTTC.

The rearrangement links TRBV5-1 to TRBJ1-5; no definite D call. The germline gives CDR1 SGHRS, CDR2 YFSETQ. The V gene lost 2 bases and the J gene lost 0 bases, with 15 bases spanning the gap. The CDR3 is 17 amino acids. Here the CDR3 reads CASSFMRKPYSNQPQHF. The CDR3, as DNA: TGCGCCAGCAGCTTTATGAGAAAGCCTTATAGCAATCAGCCCCAGCATTTT.

The chain joins TRBV27 to TRBJ2-7, with D perhaps TRBD1 (6 bases). The CDR3 spans 13 residues. V was trimmed by 3 bases and J by 5 bases, leaving 11 bases between them. CDR1 is MNHEY and CDR2 is SMNVEV in the germline V gene (reference sequence). CDR3 loop: CASSLNRVHEQYF. The CDR3 region has the DNA TGTGCCAGCAGTTTGAACAGGGTACACGAGCAGTACTTC.

The V and J genes are TRBV9 and TRBJ1-1; TRBD1 is a possible D gene (5 bases). Trimming removed 2 bases at V and 4 bases at J, with 15 bases between. The CDR3 has 15 amino acids. From germline, CDR1 is SGDLS and CDR2 YYNGEE. The CDR3 nucleotides read TGTGCCAGCAGCGTCGGTAACCAGGGAAGCACTGAAGCTTTCTTT. Translating it yields CASSVGNQGSTEAFF.

CDR3: CASSQEVTGLAAYEQYF. CDR3 nucleotide sequence: TGTGCCAGCAGCCAAGAGGTAACCGGGCTAGCGGCCTACGAGCAGTACTTC. The rearrangement joins TRBV4-2 to TRBJ2-7; 7 positions agree with TRBD2. Germline lookup yields CDR1 LGHNA and CDR2 YNFKEQ. This CDR3 comprises 17 residues. V shed 0 bases, J shed 2 bases, and the junction held 10 bases outside the gene matches.

This clone was seen only a few times. This specimen includes other DNA sequences encoding the same CDR3. The rearrangement links TRBV7-9 to TRBJ2-7; weak D call: TRBD1 (6 bases). The V end was cut by 4 bases, the J end by 4 bases, with 8 bases between. Germline loops: CDR1 SEHNR, CDR2 FQNEAQ (reference sequence). The CDR3 is made up of 12 amino acids. In nucleotides, the CDR3 is TGTGCCAGCAGCTCACAGGGATACGAGCAGTACTTC. Translating it yields CASSSQGYEQYF.

The chain joins TRBV18 to TRBJ2-3; TRBD1 is a possible D gene (6 bases). Trimming took off 4 bases at V and 0 bases at J, with 11 bases between the two ends. Germline CDR1 is KGHSH and CDR2 is LQKENI. The CDR3 covers 15 residues. The CDR3 sequence is CASSRTGQSTDTQYF. In nucleotides, the CDR3 is TGTGCCAGCTCACGCACGGGACAAAGCACAGATACGCAGTATTTT.

The V call is TRBV11-2, the J call TRBJ2-1; 10 bases match TRBD1. CDR1 SGHAT and CDR2 FQNNGV come from the germline V gene. Trimming removed 4 bases from V and 7 bases from J; junction bases left unmatched: 10. CDR3 length: 16 residues. CDR3 coding DNA: TGTGCCAGCAGCTCGCACACGGGACAGGGGTCGAATGAGCAGTTCTTC. It is translated as CASSSHTGQGSNEQFF.

This chain links TRBV5-1 with TRBJ2-7; 7 nucleotides match TRBD1. V shed 0 bases, J shed 6 bases, and the junction held 6 bases outside the gene matches. The germline V gene encodes CDR1 SGHRS and CDR2 YFSETQ. The CDR3 covers 14 residues. CDR3 loop: CASSLVGAGGEQYF. CDR3 nucleotides: TGCGCCAGCAGCTTGGTGGGGGCAGGGGGCGAGCAGTACTTC.

The chain links TRBV4-1 to TRBJ2-7, with 7 bases fitting TRBD2. This CDR3 region has 15 residues. The junction had 2 bases not matched to a gene; V was cut back by 0 bases and J by 0 bases. Germline V gene lookup returns CDR1 MGHRA and CDR2 YSYEKL. CDR3 sequence: CASSQEPSGSYEQYF. The CDR3 DNA is TGCGCCAGCAGCCAAGAGCCTAGCGGCTCCTACGAGCAGTACTTC.

This clone was picked up a small number of times. The chain is built from TRBV28 and TRBJ1-2; 9 nucleotides align to TRBD1. This CDR3 has 13 residues. Per the germline V gene, CDR1 is MDHEN and CDR2 is SYDVKM. The ends lost 7 bases at V and 8 bases at J; junction bases unmatched: 8. CDR3 nucleotides: TGTGCCAGCACCCCGGACAGGGGAAAGGGCTACACCTTC. Translating it yields CASTPDRGKGYTF.